Described below is a single TCR beta chain sequence and its context. Its antigen is undetermined. Germline V gene data show CDR1 as LNHDA and CDR2 as SQIVND (reference sequence). The CDR3 is 14 residues long. V was clipped by 11 bases and J by 8 bases; unmatched bases: 15. This record comes from a study of T cell responses to AZD1222 COVID-19 vaccine. Study conclusions and caveats: Reportedly, nearly half the spike-specific TCRs target unmutated variant regions. Spike-wide vaccine-associated CD4 TCRs dominated at 160-218 and 743-854. The donors showed a predominance of white British ancestry and of females, with possible underestimation of clonal diversity.

Assay used: immunoSEQ multiplex PCR; TCRdb lists only in-frame clones, some missing. This table has about 86,000 clones, approximately 86% appearing once. The material sequenced was peripheral blood, taken on day 0 of AZD1222 vaccination. The rearrangement joins TRBV19 to TRBJ1-1; 9 bases are shared with TRBD1. The receptor was isolated from an adult in good health. The CDR3 region is CASTRTGAQGEAFF. CDR3 nucleotide sequence: TGTGCCTCCACCCGGACAGGGGCCCAAGGCGAAGCTTTCTTT.